Following are 10 T cell receptor beta chains from one sample sequenced in a study of control samples from healthy donors and cancer patients (dated by TCRdb to about 2020). Library preparation was by the immunoSEQ multiplex PCR assay. TCRdb's version of the immuneACCESS table is confined to in-frame rearrangements and falls short of the full clone set. An unresolved V gene accounts for under half of the shortfall where checked; the remainder is of unknown origin. Here the sample has about 48,000 clones; roughly 92% occur a single time. The ten largest clones capture around 22% of the sample. The source material was PBMCs. These receptors were obtained from a woman between 50 and 59 years old with head and neck cancer.

The chain uses TRBV19 and TRBJ2-2; tentatively, D is TRBD2 (5 bases). Germline loops: CDR1 LNHDA, CDR2 SQIVND (reference sequence). The CDR3 totals 18 residues. The V and J ends lost 0 bases and 4 bases respectively, with 18 bases between them. CDR3 coding DNA: TGTGCCAGTAGTATAGATCAACCCTATGAGGCGGGCACCGGGGAGCTGTTTTTT. Protein product: CASSIDQPYEAGTGELFF.

The chain combines TRBV5-1 with TRBJ2-3; 8 bases fit TRBD1. The CDR3 runs 15 residues. The V gene's germline CDR1 is SGHRS and CDR2 YFSETQ. The V segment lost 3 bases and the J segment 3 bases; nucleotides outside the gene matches: 6. In DNA form, the CDR3 reads TGCGCCAGCAGCTATCCGACAGGGGAAACAGATACGCAGTATTTT. This gives the protein CASSYPTGETDTQYF.

The chain uses TRBV18 and TRBJ2-3, with D perhaps TRBD1 (5 bases). Trimming left V 6 bases short and J 1 base short, with 11 bases between. The germline V gene encodes CDR1 KGHSH and CDR2 LQKENI. The CDR3 is 14 amino acids. This CDR3 is CASSLTEGTDTQYF. Written as DNA, the CDR3 is TGTGCCAGCTCCCTGACAGAGGGCACAGATACGCAGTATTTT.

The rearrangement joins TRBV6-5 to TRBJ2-7; TRBD1 or TRBD2 may be the D gene (5 bases each). The CDR3 contains 13 residues. Trimming cost V 6 bases and J 1 base, with 10 bases left between them. Germline V CDR1 and CDR2: MNHEY, SVGAGI. Here the CDR3 DNA reads TGTGCCAGCAGGTTGGGACGATCCTACGAGCAGTACTTC. Amino acids: CASRLGRSYEQYF.

This clone was counted only a few times. V is TRBV5-4 and J is TRBJ2-5; either TRBD1 or TRBD2 may supply D (6 bases each). V was cut by 1 base and J by 3 bases, with 13 bases left in between. CDR3 length equals 15 residues. Germline CDR1 SGHNT, CDR2 YYREEE (reference sequence). Written as DNA, the CDR3 is TGTGCCAGCAGCTTGACGGGGGCCCAGGAAGAGACCCAGTACTTC. Protein sequence: CASSLTGAQEETQYF.

The chain uses TRBV18 and TRBJ1-5; possible D gene TRBD1, 5 bases. Germline assignment: CDR1 KGHSH and CDR2 LQKENI. Deletions cut 3 bases from V and 1 base from J, with 10 bases between. CDR3 length: 15 residues. The CDR3 region has the DNA TGTGCCAGCTCACCGGGACGGACGAGCAATCAGCCCCAGCATTTT. This codes for CASSPGRTSNQPQHF.

V is TRBV28 and J is TRBJ1-2; D is ambiguous. The germline V gene encodes CDR1 MDHEN and CDR2 SYDVKM. This CDR3 spans 14 amino acids. V was clipped by 5 bases and J by 2 bases, with 12 bases between them. The CDR3 DNA reads TGTGCCAGCAGTCCCGGATCAGCAAACTATGGCTACACCTTC. Translating gives CASSPGSANYGYTF.

This rearrangement joins TRBV28 to TRBJ1-2, with 11 bases that match TRBD1. This CDR3 has 13 amino acids. V was pared by 6 bases and J by 6 bases, with 3 bases of the junction left unmatched. Germline values: CDR1 MDHEN, CDR2 SYDVKM. CDR3 loop: CASSQGQGDGYTF. CDR3 DNA sequence: TGTGCCAGCAGCCAGGGACAGGGGGATGGCTACACCTTC.

In regard to this clone: At one boundary the junction diverges from the germline segment, which might be a read error. The chain carries TRBV27 and TRBJ2-5, with a tentative D call TRBD2 (7 bases). This CDR3 comprises 15 residues. Germline V gene sequence: CDR1 MNHEY, CDR2 SMNVEV (reference sequence). The CDR3 sequence: CANSLSGTTSETQYF. The CDR3 DNA is TGTGCCAACAGTTTAAGCGGGACAACTTCGGAGACCCAGTACTTC.

DNA of the CDR3: TGCGCCAGCAGCTTGGCAGGGGGCAGCGCTGAAGCTTTCTTT. As protein: CASSLAGGSAEAFF. V gene TRBV5-1 combines with J gene TRBJ1-1; 8 nucleotides line up with TRBD1. CDR1 and CDR2 (germline): SGHRS, YFSETQ. V gave up 0 bases and J gave up 6 bases; unmatched junction bases: 4. There are 14 residues in the CDR3.